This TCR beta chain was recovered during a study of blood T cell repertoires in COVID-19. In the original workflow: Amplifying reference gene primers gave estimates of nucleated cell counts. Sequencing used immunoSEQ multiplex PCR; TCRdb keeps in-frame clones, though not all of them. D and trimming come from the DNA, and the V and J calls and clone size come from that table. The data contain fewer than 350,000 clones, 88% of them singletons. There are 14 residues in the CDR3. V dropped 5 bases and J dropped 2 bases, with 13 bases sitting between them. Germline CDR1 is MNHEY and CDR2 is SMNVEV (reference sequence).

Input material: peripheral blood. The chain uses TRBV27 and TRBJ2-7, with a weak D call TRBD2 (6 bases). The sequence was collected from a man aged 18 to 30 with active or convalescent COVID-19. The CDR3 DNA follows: TGTGCCAGCAGTCCAAGCGGGCACCCCTACGAGCAGTACTTC. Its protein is CASSPSGHPYEQYF.